Below are 20 T cell receptor beta chains sequenced from a single sample in a study of cytomegalovirus exposure and HLA in healthy donors. The study ran its PCR with 60 Vbeta and 13 Jbeta primers. Assay used: immunoSEQ multiplex PCR; TCRdb lists only in-frame clones, some missing. The sample includes approximately 120,000 clones, approximately 17% of them seen just once. The material sequenced was PBMCs. Receptors originate from a female donor in good health and CMV-seropositive.

This clone came up a few times. This chain's CDR3 is CATSGRQGAWEQFF. CDR3 DNA sequence: TGTGCCACCAGCGGTAGACAGGGGGCTTGGGAGCAGTTCTTC. This rearrangement joins TRBV15 to TRBJ2-1; 10 bases line up with TRBD1. From germline, CDR1 is LNHNV and CDR2 YYDKDF (reference sequence). The V gene end was trimmed by 5 bases and the J gene end by 10 bases; junction bases not matched to a gene: 8. The CDR3 sequence is 14 residues long.

This clone was seen a few times. J is TRBJ1-1 and V is TRBV5-1; D gene unclear. The V and J ends lost 3 bases and 1 base respectively, with 7 bases between them. The CDR3 covers 13 residues. Looked up from germline, CDR1 is SGHRS and CDR2 is YFSETQ. Here the CDR3 DNA reads TGCGCCAGCAGCTACGGAGCGAACACTGAAGCTTTCTTT. Its protein is CASSYGANTEAFF.

This clone occurred a few times. This chain uses TRBV4-1 with TRBJ2-1, with 9 positions matching TRBD2. The junction had 10 bases not matched to a gene; V was cut back by 1 base and J by 9 bases. The CDR3 covers 16 residues. Germline values: CDR1 MGHRA, CDR2 YSYEKL. The chain's CDR3 is CASSQVSGRGGGEQFF. CDR3 nucleotide sequence: TGCGCCAGCAGCCAAGTGTCTGGGCGGGGGGGCGGTGAGCAGTTCTTC.

In this sample, this clone turned up a few times. J is TRBJ2-3 and V is TRBV19, with D possibly TRBD1 on 5 matching bases. V lost 3 bases to trimming and J lost 9 bases, with 13 bases between them. CDR1 and CDR2 (germline): LNHDA, SQIVND (reference sequence). CDR3 length equals 13 residues. In nucleotides, the CDR3 is TGTGCCAGTAGTATGTCTTCAGGGCGAACGCAGTATTTT. It is translated as CASSMSSGRTQYF. Full variable domain (outside the CDR3, taken from reference TRBV19 and TRBJ2-3): DGGITQSPKYLFRKEGQNVTLSCEQNLNHDAMYWYRQDPGQGLRLIYYSQIVNDFQKGDIAEGYSVSREKKESFPLTVTSAQKNPTAFYLCASSMSSGRTQYFGPGTRLTVL.

The rearrangement links TRBV9 to TRBJ1-1; D gene uncertain. The CDR3 runs 14 residues. Trimming cost V 0 bases and J 0 bases, with 6 bases left between them. Germline V lookup: CDR1 SGDLS, CDR2 YYNGEE. The CDR3, as DNA: TGTGCCAGCAGCGTAGACGGGGTGAACACTGAAGCTTTCTTT. Protein product: CASSVDGVNTEAFF.

This chain connects TRBV10-3 to TRBJ2-7; no firm D call. This CDR3 region has 11 residues. Trimming took 6 bases from V and 3 from J, leaving 6 bases between them. The V gene's germline CDR1 is ENHRY and CDR2 SYGVKD. CDR3 in amino acids: CAIRTVYEQYF. The CDR3 DNA reads TGTGCCATCAGGACTGTCTACGAGCAGTACTTC.

This clone was seen a few times. The rearrangement uses TRBV15 and TRBJ2-1; 8 positions agree with TRBD2. The CDR3 covers 15 residues. Germline V gene data show CDR1 as LNHNV and CDR2 as YYDKDF (reference sequence). J gave up 4 bases and V 1 base, and 3 bases lay outside the gene matches. The CDR3 here is CATSRVSGGYNEQFF. Here the CDR3 DNA reads TGTGCCACCAGCAGAGTGAGCGGGGGTTACAATGAGCAGTTCTTC.

There are a few counts of this clone. The rearrangement uses TRBV5-4 and TRBJ2-7, with 9 bases matching TRBD2. Germline V lookup: CDR1 SGHNT, CDR2 YYREEE (reference sequence). V lost 0 bases and J lost 6; bases outside the gene matches: 7. The CDR3 has 15 amino acids. In nucleotides, the CDR3 is TGTGCCAGCAGCTTGGGGTTAGCGGGGGAGGGCGAGCAGTACTTC. Amino acids: CASSLGLAGEGEQYF.

The chain has TRBV9 and TRBJ1-3; TRBD1 matches at 7 bases. This CDR3 has 15 amino acids. Trimming removed 4 bases from V and 0 bases from J; junction bases left unmatched: 4. Germline CDR1 SGDLS, CDR2 YYNGEE. The CDR3 DNA is TGTGCCAGCAGCCCCACAGGGGACTCTGGAAACACCATATATTTT. Encoded protein: CASSPTGDSGNTIYF. The whole variable domain, filled in from reference TRBV9 and TRBJ1-3, reads DSGVTQTPKHLITATGQRVTLRCSPRSGDLSVYWYQQSLDQGLQFLIQYYNGEERAKGNILERFSAQQFPDLHSELNLSSLELGDSALYFCASSPTGDSGNTIYFGEGSWLTVV.

This clone was observed a handful of times. This chain connects TRBV6-5 to TRBJ2-5, with TRBD2 identical over 8 bases. The CDR3 is 15 amino acids. After removal of 6 bases from V and 5 bases from J, the junction contained 11 bases not matched to a gene. The V gene's germline CDR1 is MNHEY and CDR2 SVGAGI. CDR3 in amino acids: CASSSTWTSIETQYF. CDR3 DNA sequence: TGTGCCAGCAGCTCGACATGGACTAGCATCGAGACCCAGTACTTC.

The rearrangement links TRBV6-5 to TRBJ1-1; weak D call: TRBD1 (5 bases). Between the trimmed V and J ends, which lost 6 bases and 7 bases, there was a span of 9 bases. The length of the CDR3 is 11 residues. From germline, CDR1 is MNHEY and CDR2 SVGAGI. DNA of the CDR3: TGTGCCAGCAGGGAAGACAGTGAAGCTTTCTTT. The encoded protein is CASREDSEAFF.

In its sample, this clone was seen a few times. The chain has TRBV2 and TRBJ1-4; 10 nucleotides line up with TRBD1. This CDR3 comprises 14 residues. Per the germline V gene, CDR1 is SNHLY and CDR2 is FYNNEI. The V gene end was trimmed by 6 bases and the J gene end by 6 bases; junction bases not matched to a gene: 4. CDR3 amino acids: CASRAGTGDEKLFF. The DNA of the CDR3 is TGTGCCAGCAGAGCCGGGACAGGGGATGAAAAACTGTTTTTT. Using reference TRBV2 and TRBJ1-4 for the parts outside the CDR3, the full variable domain is EPEVTQTPSHQVTQMGQEVILRCVPISNHLYFYWYRQILGQKVEFLVSFYNNEISEKSEIFDDQFSVERPDGSNFTLKIRSTKLEDSAMYFCASRAGTGDEKLFFGSGTQLSVL.

This clone was seen only a few times. This chain connects TRBV10-2 to TRBJ2-3; 8 nucleotides line up with TRBD2. Trimming cost V 3 bases and J 4 bases; bases outside gene matches: 3. The germline V gene encodes CDR1 WSHSY and CDR2 SAAADI. The CDR3 is 14 residues long. CDR3: CASSDGGEADTQYF. The DNA for the CDR3 is TGCGCCAGCAGTGACGGGGGGGAGGCAGATACGCAGTATTTT.

The chain couples TRBV28 to TRBJ1-2; 8 nucleotides line up with TRBD1. CDR1 is MDHEN and CDR2 is SYDVKM in the germline V gene. The CDR3 extends over 14 amino acids. J gave up 3 bases and V 6 bases, and 6 bases lay outside the gene matches. The CDR3 sequence: CASSRETGDYGYTF. The CDR3 DNA reads TGTGCCAGCAGCCGAGAGACAGGGGACTATGGCTACACCTTC.

This clone occurred a few times. The V and J genes are TRBV27 and TRBJ2-5; D is unresolved. CDR3 length: 13 residues. Germline CDR1 and CDR2: MNHEY and SMNVEV (reference sequence). V lost 6 bases and J 7 bases, leaving 15 bases between the germline ends. The CDR3 spells CASRPGLEVTQYF. Here the CDR3 DNA reads TGTGCCAGCAGGCCCGGCCTAGAGGTGACCCAGTACTTC.

This chain links TRBV27 with TRBJ1-2; D might be TRBD1 (5 bases). From germline, CDR1 is MNHEY and CDR2 SMNVEV (reference sequence). The CDR3 sequence is 16 residues long. V was shortened by 0 bases and J by 6 bases, with 17 bases between the two germline ends. The CDR3 loop is CASSLSQKGRADGYTF. CDR3 nucleotide sequence: TGTGCCAGCAGTTTATCCCAAAAGGGCAGGGCAGATGGCTACACCTTC.

The V call is TRBV6-5, the J call TRBJ2-1, with D uncertain. The CDR3 extends over 13 amino acids. Germline V gene lookup returns CDR1 MNHEY and CDR2 SVGAGI. Trimming left V 8 bases short and J 1 base short, with 9 bases between. The CDR3 sequence: CASGDGSYNEQFF. The CDR3 coding sequence is TGTGCCAGCGGAGACGGATCCTACAATGAGCAGTTCTTC.

A few counts support this clone. The chain recombines TRBV10-3 with TRBJ1-2; tentative D call: TRBD1 (5 bases). Trimming stripped 0 bases from V and 8 bases from J, with 16 bases between. This CDR3 is 15 amino acids long. Germline V gene sequence: CDR1 ENHRY, CDR2 SYGVKD. The CDR3 DNA follows: TGTGCCATCAGTGAGTCATTGACAGTCGGGAGGGGCTACACCTTC. This gives the protein CAISESLTVGRGYTF.

V and J are TRBV5-1 and TRBJ2-7, with 8 bases aligning to TRBD2. The V gene's germline CDR1 is SGHRS and CDR2 YFSETQ. Germline trimming cut 0 bases from V and 2 bases from J; bases unmatched to any gene: 13. The CDR3 extends over 18 amino acids. CDR3: CASSLGLTSGGSTYEQYF. The CDR3 nucleotides read TGCGCCAGCAGCTTGGGCCTTACTAGCGGAGGGAGCACCTACGAGCAGTACTTC.

The CDR3 reads CASRATGLNTIYF. The CDR3 DNA follows: TGTGCCAGCAGAGCGACAGGGTTGAACACCATATATTTT. The V and J genes are TRBV6-1 and TRBJ1-3, with 7 bases aligning to TRBD1. Germline V gives CDR1 MNHNS, CDR2 SASEGT. V lost 6 bases to trimming and J lost 7 bases; unmatched junction nucleotides: 6. This CDR3 has 13 amino acids.